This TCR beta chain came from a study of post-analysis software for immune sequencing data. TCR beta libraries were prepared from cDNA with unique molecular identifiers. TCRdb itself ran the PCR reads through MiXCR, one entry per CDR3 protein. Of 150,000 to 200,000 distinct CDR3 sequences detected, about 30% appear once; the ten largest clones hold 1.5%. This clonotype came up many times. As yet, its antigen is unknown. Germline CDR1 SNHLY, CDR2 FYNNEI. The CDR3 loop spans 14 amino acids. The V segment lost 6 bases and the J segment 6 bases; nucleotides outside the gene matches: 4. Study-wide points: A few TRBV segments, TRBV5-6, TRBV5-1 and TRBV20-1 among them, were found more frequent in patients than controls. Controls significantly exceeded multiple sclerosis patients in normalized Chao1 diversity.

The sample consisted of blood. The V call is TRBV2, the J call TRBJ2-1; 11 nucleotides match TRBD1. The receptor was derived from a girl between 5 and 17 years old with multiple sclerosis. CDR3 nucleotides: TGTGCCAGCAGACCCGGGACAGGGGGCAATGAGCAGTTCTTC. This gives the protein CASRPGTGGNEQFF. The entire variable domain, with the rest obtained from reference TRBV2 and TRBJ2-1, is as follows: EPEVTQTPSHQVTQMGQEVILRCVPISNHLYFYWYRQILGQKVEFLVSFYNNEISEKSEIFDDQFSVERPDGSNFTLKIRSTKLEDSAMYFCASRPGTGGNEQFFGPGTRLTVL.